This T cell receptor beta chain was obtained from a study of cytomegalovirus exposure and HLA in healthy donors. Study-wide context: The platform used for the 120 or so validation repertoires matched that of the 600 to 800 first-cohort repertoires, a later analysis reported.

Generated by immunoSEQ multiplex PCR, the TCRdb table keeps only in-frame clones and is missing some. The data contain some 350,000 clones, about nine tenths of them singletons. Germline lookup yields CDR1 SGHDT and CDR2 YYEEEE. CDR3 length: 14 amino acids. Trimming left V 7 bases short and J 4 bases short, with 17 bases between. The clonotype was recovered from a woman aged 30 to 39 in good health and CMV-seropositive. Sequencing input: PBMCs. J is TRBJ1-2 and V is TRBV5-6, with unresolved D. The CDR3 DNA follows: TGTGCCAGCGGAACCTGGACGGAGGTCTATGGCTACACCTTC. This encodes CASGTWTEVYGYTF.